This T cell receptor beta chain was captured in a study of blood T cell repertoires in COVID-19. Across the whole study: The samples span acute and convalescent COVID-19 from the United States, Italy and Spain. T cells, B-cell-depleted T cells, or PBMCs provided the cDNA or gDNA that served as material.

CDR3 length equals 14 residues. The germline V and J ends were trimmed by 5 bases and 0 bases, with 11 bases remaining between them. Germline V lookup: CDR1 SGHTA, CDR2 FQGTGA. In the study's own analysis: Reference gene primer amplification gave estimated nucleated cell counts. The assay was immunoSEQ multiplex PCR, and TCRdb's table has in-frame clones only and misses some. The DNA was the basis for D and trimming; V, J and clone size are from that table. The sample has 130,000 to 150,000 clones; about four fifths are singletons. The receptor was isolated from a human donor in a cohort sampled during active COVID-19. Sequencing was done on a sample of peripheral blood. The genes are TRBV7-3 and TRBJ2-7; TRBD1 is a possible D gene (5 bases). CDR3 sequence: CASSPTASSYEQYF. The CDR3 region has the DNA TGTGCCAGCAGCCCGACAGCCTCCTCCTACGAGCAGTACTTC.